The 13 T cell receptor beta chains in this list originate from one sample, sequenced in a study of blood T cell repertoires in COVID-19. Sequencing used immunoSEQ multiplex PCR; TCRdb keeps in-frame clones, though not all of them. The repertoire holds approximately 250,000 clones, with 88% as singletons. Sample: PBMCs or T cells enriched from blood (not recorded which). The source is a woman in her 30s who had recovered from COVID-19.

This chain joins TRBV2 and TRBJ1-3, with a possible D match to TRBD1 (6 bases). Trimming took off 5 bases at V and 4 bases at J, with 12 bases between the two ends. The CDR3 is made up of 14 amino acids. The germline V gene encodes CDR1 SNHLY and CDR2 FYNNEI. CDR3 in amino acids: CASSTRTVGNTIYF. CDR3 DNA: TGTGCCAGCAGTACTCGGACAGTGGGAAACACCATATATTTT.

The genes are TRBV19 and TRBJ2-1; 10 bases align to TRBD1. The length of the CDR3 is 17 residues. Germline values: CDR1 LNHDA, CDR2 SQIVND (reference sequence). Trimming cost V 2 bases and J 9 bases; bases outside gene matches: 13. The CDR3 sequence is CASSIFPGTGESGEQFF. CDR3 sequence (DNA): TGTGCCAGTAGTATATTTCCCGGGACAGGGGAATCAGGTGAGCAGTTCTTC.

This clone was seen once. The genes are TRBV9 and TRBJ2-3, with D possibly being TRBD1 (6 bases). CDR3 length equals 16 residues. V gave up 2 bases and J gave up 2 bases, with 15 bases separating them. Germline CDR1 and CDR2: SGDLS and YYNGEE. The CDR3 region has the DNA TGTGCCAGCAGCGTGTCAGGGGCGTTTGTCACAGATACGCAGTATTTT. Translated, it gives CASSVSGAFVTDTQYF.

As to this clone: This specimen includes other DNA sequences encoding the same CDR3. This sequence joins TRBV3-1 (or the pseudogene TRBV3-2) and TRBJ2-7, with TRBD2 identical over 12 bases. Germline trimming cut 1 base from V and 2 bases from J; bases unmatched to any gene: 0. This CDR3 has 15 residues. Germline CDR1 and CDR2: LGHDT and YNNKEL (reference sequence). The CDR3 spells CASSQGTSGAYEQYF. The DNA for the CDR3 is TGTGCCAGCAGCCAAGGGACTAGCGGGGCCTACGAGCAGTACTTC.

This chain connects TRBV7-9 to TRBJ2-1; D may be TRBD2 (6 bases). Trimming took 0 bases from V and 1 from J, leaving 10 bases between them. The CDR3 sequence is 16 residues long. The germline CDR1 and CDR2 sequences are SEHNR and FQNEAQ (reference sequence). The CDR3 coding sequence is TGTGCCAGCAGCTTAGCGCCTAGCGCATCCTACAATGAGCAGTTCTTC. This translates into CASSLAPSASYNEQFF.

V and J are TRBV27 and TRBJ2-5; TRBD1 is a possible D gene (6 bases). CDR1 is MNHEY and CDR2 is SMNVEV in the germline V gene (reference sequence). CDR3 length equals 15 residues. CDR3 DNA: TGTGGCACCTCTCGGGTGGGCTTGGGGGCAGAGACCCAGTACTTC. Translating gives CGTSRVGLGAETQYF.

CDR3: CAWSVEQSYEQYF. The CDR3 nucleotides read TGTGCCTGGAGTGTGGAACAGTCCTACGAGCAGTACTTC. The chain couples TRBV30 to TRBJ2-7; no reliable D call. Trimming pared 0 bases from V and 1 base from J, leaving 7 bases between. CDR1 is GTSNPN, CDR2 SVGIG, per germline (reference sequence). The CDR3 extends over 13 amino acids.

The chain couples TRBV19 to TRBJ1-2; maybe TRBD1 (5 bases). Looked up from germline, CDR1 is LNHDA and CDR2 is SQIVND (reference sequence). This CDR3 has 12 amino acids. V was cut by 3 bases and J by 8 bases, with 10 bases left in between. The CDR3 DNA reads TGTGCCAGTAGTATGCTTCAGGGAGGCTACACCTTC. Residues: CASSMLQGGYTF.

V is TRBV5-1 and J is TRBJ1-3; D possibly corresponds to TRBD1 (6 bases). The CDR3 contains 17 residues. Germline V lookup: CDR1 SGHRS, CDR2 YFSETQ. V lost 0 bases and J lost 0, with 13 bases in between. The DNA for the CDR3 is TGCGCCAGCAGCTTGGCCTCCGGACAGAGCTCTGGAAACACCATATATTTT. It specifies CASSLASGQSSGNTIYF. The full variable domain, in which reference TRBV5-1 and TRBJ1-3 provide the parts outside the CDR3, is KAGVTQTPRYLIKTRGQQVTLSCSPISGHRSVSWYQQTPGQGLQFLFEYFSETQRNKGNFPGRFSGRQFSNSRSEMNVSTLELGDSALYLCASSLASGQSSGNTIYFGEGSWLTVV.

The rearrangement joins TRBV24-1 to TRBJ2-3, with a weak D call TRBD1 (5 bases). Germline CDR1 KGHDR, CDR2 SFDVKD. V was shortened by 7 bases and J by 3 bases, with 7 bases between the two germline ends. The CDR3 length is 12 residues. The CDR3, as DNA: TGTGCCACCAGGGCAGGGACAGATACGCAGTATTTT. The encoded protein is CATRAGTDTQYF.

The chain uses TRBV4-3 and TRBJ2-3; D unresolved. From germline, CDR1 is LGHNA and CDR2 YSLEER. The V end lost 1 base, the J end lost 2 bases, and 13 bases lay between the germline ends. This CDR3 has 16 residues. As DNA, the CDR3 is TGCGCCAGCAGCCAAGCAAGGCTAGACCTCACAGATACGCAGTATTTT. Its translation: CASSQARLDLTDTQYF.

The chain carries TRBV18 and TRBJ1-1; TRBD1 matches at 7 bases. Germline V gene sequence: CDR1 KGHSH, CDR2 LQKENI. CDR3 length: 15 amino acids. V dropped 4 bases and J dropped 0; count of bases not matched to a gene: 5. The chain's CDR3 is CASSLKTGMNTEAFF. The DNA of the CDR3 is TGTGCCAGCTCACTAAAGACAGGGATGAACACTGAAGCTTTCTTT.

The chain employs TRBV5-6 and TRBJ1-5, with D perhaps matching TRBD1 (5 bases). The germline CDR1 and CDR2 sequences are SGHDT and YYEEEE. The CDR3 contains 13 residues. The V and J ends lost 2 bases and 12 bases respectively, with 15 bases between them. CDR3 bases: TGTGCCAGCAGCTTTGGCCAGGGCCAATACCAGCATTTT. Translation gives CASSFGQGQYQHF.